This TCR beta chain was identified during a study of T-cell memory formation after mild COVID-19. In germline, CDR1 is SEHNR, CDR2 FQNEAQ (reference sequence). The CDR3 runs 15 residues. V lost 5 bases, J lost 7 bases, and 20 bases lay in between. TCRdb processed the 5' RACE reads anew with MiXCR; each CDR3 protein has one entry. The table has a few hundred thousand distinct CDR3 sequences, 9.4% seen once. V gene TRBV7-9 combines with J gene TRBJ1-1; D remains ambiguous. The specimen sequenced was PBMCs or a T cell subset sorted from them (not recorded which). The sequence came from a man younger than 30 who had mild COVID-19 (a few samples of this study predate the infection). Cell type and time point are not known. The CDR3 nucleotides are TGTGCCAGCAGCCTCGCGGAGGTTCGTGTGGGTGAAGCTTTCTTT. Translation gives CASSLAEVRVGEAFF.